The clone carrying this T cell receptor (beta chain) was picked up many times. Its antigen is not known. The CDR3 consists of 15 residues. The germline V gene encodes CDR1 MGHRA and CDR2 YSYEKL. V was pared by 4 bases and J by 7 bases, with 20 bases between. Unique molecular identifiers were incorporated into the prepared TCRbeta library. One entry per CDR3 protein results from TCRdb running MiXCR on the PCR reads. The repertoire holds some 460,000 distinct CDR3 sequences, with around 15% as singletons. The sample belongs to a study of T-cell reconstitution after alpha-beta-depleted transplantation in children. Study-wide results and caveats: Several hundred expanded graft clones reportedly gave rise to the alpha-beta T cells present about two months after transplant.

The chain carries TRBV4-1 and TRBJ2-7; possible D gene TRBD1, 6 bases. Sample: PBMCs, mostly from graft donor cells, taken 360 days after TCRalphabeta/CD19-depleted stem cell transplant. This TCR was recovered from a boy less than two years old who had a stem cell transplant for Wiskott-Aldrich syndrome, so the T cells may come from the graft donor. This chain's CDR3 is CASSPPTGPPWEQYF. The CDR3 DNA is TGCGCCAGCAGCCCCCCGACAGGACCCCCCTGGGAGCAGTACTTC.